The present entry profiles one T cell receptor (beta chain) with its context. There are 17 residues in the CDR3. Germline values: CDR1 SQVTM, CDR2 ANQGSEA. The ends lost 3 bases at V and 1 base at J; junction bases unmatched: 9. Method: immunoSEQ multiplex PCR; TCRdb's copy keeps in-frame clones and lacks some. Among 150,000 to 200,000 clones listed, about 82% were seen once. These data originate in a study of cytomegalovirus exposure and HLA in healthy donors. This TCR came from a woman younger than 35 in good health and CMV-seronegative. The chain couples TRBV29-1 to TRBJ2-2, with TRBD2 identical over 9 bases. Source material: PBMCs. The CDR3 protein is CSVDSLASGKNTGELFF. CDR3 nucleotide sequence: TGCAGCGTTGATAGTCTGGCTAGCGGGAAGAACACCGGGGAGCTGTTTTTT.